This TCR beta chain was found in a study of blood T cell repertoires in COVID-19. The overall study: In each case, the material was cDNA or gDNA derived from T cells, B-cell-depleted T cells, or PBMCs.

The CDR3 covers 14 residues. Trimming removed 0 bases from V and 10 bases from J, with 10 bases in between. Germline loops: CDR1 MNHEY, CDR2 SMNVEV (reference sequence). This table comes from immunoSEQ multiplex PCR, and its TCRdb copy is limited to in-frame clones, with some not included. This sample has about 120,000 clones, with roughly three quarters found just once. The TCR sequence derives from a woman at least 80 years old with acute or convalescent COVID-19. V gene TRBV27 combines with J gene TRBJ1-6, with a possible D match to TRBD1 (5 bases). Sequenced: peripheral blood. In DNA, the CDR3 is TGTGCCAGCAGTTTATCGCCCCAGGGATCACCCCTCCACTTT. Residues: CASSLSPQGSPLHF.